A single sample gave rise to the 16 T cell receptor beta chains below, sequenced in a study of blood T cell repertoires in COVID-19. Sequencing used immunoSEQ multiplex PCR; TCRdb keeps in-frame clones, though not all of them. The profile covers approximately 150,000 clones, with over 70% appearing a single time and about 4% taken by the ten largest. Sequencing was carried out using peripheral blood. These receptors all come from a man between 70 and 80 years old who had recovered from COVID-19.

The J gene is TRBJ1-5, the V gene TRBV19; D gene uncertain. This CDR3 has 17 amino acids. V was clipped by 3 bases and J by 0 bases, with 15 bases between them. CDR1 is LNHDA and CDR2 is SQIVND in the germline V gene (reference sequence). CDR3 sequence reads: CASSIGRQTYSNQPQHF. CDR3 sequence (DNA): TGTGCCAGTAGTATTGGCCGACAAACCTATAGCAATCAGCCCCAGCATTTT.

This clone has only a few counts. The chain carries TRBV7-3 and TRBJ2-7; D may be TRBD1 (6 bases). The V and J ends lost 6 bases and 5 bases respectively, with 14 bases between them. Germline CDR1 and CDR2: SGHTA and FQGTGA. CDR3 length: 13 residues. DNA of the CDR3: TGTGCCAGCAGTCCACAGGGTCGGGACGAGCAGTACTTC. Translating gives CASSPQGRDEQYF.

V is TRBV10-1 and J is TRBJ2-3; 11 bases match TRBD2. V gave up 0 bases and J gave up 4 bases; unmatched junction bases: 12. The CDR3 is made up of 19 amino acids. In germline, CDR1 is WNHNN, CDR2 SYGVQD (reference sequence). The CDR3 here is CASSESGTSGPTGPDTQYF. The CDR3 DNA reads TGCGCCAGCAGTGAGTCCGGGACTAGCGGCCCAACCGGTCCAGATACGCAGTATTTT.

This chain links TRBV10-3 with TRBJ2-7; 12 positions agree with TRBD2. Trimming took 6 bases from V and 4 from J; bases not matched to a gene: 4. Germline V gene data show CDR1 as ENHRY and CDR2 as SYGVKD. This CDR3 is built from 14 residues. The CDR3 is CAISATSGSYEQYF. CDR3 nucleotides: TGTGCCATCAGCGCGACTAGCGGGAGTTACGAGCAGTACTTC.

This chain links TRBV7-9 with TRBJ1-6; tentative D call: TRBD1 (5 bases). The CDR3 is made up of 14 amino acids. Deletions cut 3 bases from V and 4 bases from J, with 7 bases between. Per germline, CDR1 SEHNR and CDR2 FQNEAQ (reference sequence). The CDR3 is CASSFGGYNSPLHF. The CDR3 region has the DNA TGTGCCAGCAGCTTCGGGGGGTATAATTCACCCCTCCACTTT.

The CDR3 region is CASSSSSTDTQYF. The CDR3 DNA reads as TGTGCCAGCTCATCCTCTAGCACAGATACGCAGTATTTT. The J gene is TRBJ2-3, the V gene TRBV18; D unresolved. V was cut by 5 bases and J by 0 bases, with 6 bases left in between. This CDR3 is built from 13 residues. Germline loops: CDR1 KGHSH, CDR2 LQKENI.

The V call is TRBV7-2, the J call TRBJ1-2; 8 bases line up with TRBD1. Germline V lookup: CDR1 SGHTA, CDR2 FQGNSA. J was trimmed by 2 bases and V by 4 bases; bases with no gene match: 6. The CDR3 is 15 amino acids. CDR3 region: CASSSRTGKNYGYTF. The CDR3 region has the DNA TGTGCCAGCAGCTCACGGACAGGGAAAAACTATGGCTACACCTTC.

The J gene is TRBJ2-1, the V gene TRBV4-1; TRBD1 might be the D (5 bases). In germline, CDR1 is MGHRA, CDR2 YSYEKL. V dropped 0 bases and J dropped 9 bases, with 12 bases sitting between them. The CDR3 has 14 amino acids. This CDR3 is CASSQDPGRGEQFF. The CDR3 DNA reads as TGCGCCAGCAGCCAAGATCCGGGTAGGGGTGAGCAGTTCTTC.

The CDR3 spells CASSLGGTGYYGYTF. The DNA for the CDR3 is TGTGCCAGCAGTTTAGGGGGTACAGGGTACTATGGCTACACCTTC. The J gene is TRBJ1-2, the V gene TRBV6-5, with D possibly TRBD1 on 6 matching bases. Trimming pared 4 bases from V and 3 bases from J, leaving 15 bases between. Germline lookup yields CDR1 MNHEY and CDR2 SVGAGI. This CDR3 has 15 residues.

The genes are TRBV4-1 and TRBJ2-1, with a weak D call TRBD2 (5 bases). Germline CDR1 MGHRA, CDR2 YSYEKL. The V end lost 0 bases, the J end lost 8 bases, and 20 bases lay between the germline ends. This CDR3 is 17 amino acids long. The CDR3 is CASSQDKRGGSWDEQFF. DNA of the CDR3: TGCGCCAGCAGCCAAGATAAGAGAGGAGGAAGTTGGGATGAGCAGTTCTTC.

V usage is TRBV2 and J usage is TRBJ1-6, with D unclear. V dropped 6 bases and J dropped 5 bases, with 11 bases sitting between them. The length of the CDR3 is 14 residues. In germline, CDR1 is SNHLY, CDR2 FYNNEI. CDR3 nucleotide sequence: TGTGCCAGCAGGCAGACGGGTAATAATTCACCCCTCCACTTT. Translated, it gives CASRQTGNNSPLHF.

The J gene is TRBJ2-1, the V gene TRBV12-1; TRBD2, the table's D call, lacks a check against the DNA. TRBV12-1 constitutes a pseudogene. This CDR3 is 13 amino acids long. The CDR3 sequence: CASSFSSSNEQFF. Written as DNA, the CDR3 is TGTGCCAGCAGCTTTTCTAGTAGCAATGAGCAGTTCTTC.

J is TRBJ2-1 and V is TRBV24-1, with D tentatively TRBD2 (5 bases). Between the trimmed V and J ends, which lost 3 bases and 5 bases, there was a span of 7 bases. Per the germline V gene, CDR1 is KGHDR and CDR2 is SFDVKD. The CDR3 contains 13 residues. DNA of the CDR3: TGTGCCACCAGTGATGTTAGCGACAATGAGCAGTTCTTC. It codes for CATSDVSDNEQFF.

This sequence joins TRBV2 and TRBJ2-1, with 9 bases that match TRBD2. The J segment lost 2 bases and the V segment lost 2 bases, leaving 1 base of the junction unmatched. This CDR3 has 15 residues. The V gene's germline CDR1 is SNHLY and CDR2 FYNNEI. CDR3 DNA sequence: TGTGCCAGCAGTGAAAGACTAGCGGCCTACAATGAGCAGTTCTTC. Translating gives CASSERLAAYNEQFF.

The chain carries TRBV21-1 and TRBJ1-5; TRBD1, the D gene given by the table, was not confirmed from the DNA. TRBV21-1 counts as a pseudogene. The CDR3 covers 16 residues. CDR3 in amino acids: CASSSRGQVRGQPQHF. The CDR3 region has the DNA TGTGCCAGCAGCTCCAGGGGACAGGTGAGGGGTCAGCCCCAGCATTTT.

The chain carries TRBV11-3 and TRBJ2-2; 8 positions agree with TRBD1. The V and J ends lost 4 bases and 2 bases, in that order; junction bases with no gene match: 3. The germline gives CDR1 SGHNT, CDR2 YENEEA. The CDR3 has 15 residues. Here the CDR3 DNA reads TGTGCCAGCAGCTCCGGACAGGGAAACACCGGGGAGCTGTTTTTT. This codes for CASSSGQGNTGELFF.